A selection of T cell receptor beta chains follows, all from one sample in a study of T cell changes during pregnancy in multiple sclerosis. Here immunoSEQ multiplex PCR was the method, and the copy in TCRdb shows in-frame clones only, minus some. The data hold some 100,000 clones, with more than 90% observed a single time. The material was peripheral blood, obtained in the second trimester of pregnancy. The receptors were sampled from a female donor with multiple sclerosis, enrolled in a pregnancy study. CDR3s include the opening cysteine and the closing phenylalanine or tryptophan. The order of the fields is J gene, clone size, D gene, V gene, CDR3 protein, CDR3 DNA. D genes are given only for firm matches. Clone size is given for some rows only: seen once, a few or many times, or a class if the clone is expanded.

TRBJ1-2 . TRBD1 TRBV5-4 CASRGQGLVGYTF TGTGCCAGCAGGGGACAGGGGTTGGTTGGCTACACCTTC
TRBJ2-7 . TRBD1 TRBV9 CASSSLPTGLEEQYF TGTGCCAGCAGCTCCCTCCCGACAGGGTTAGAAGAGCAGTACTTC
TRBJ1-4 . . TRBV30 CAWRGQGHRKLFF TGTGCCTGGAGGGGCCAGGGACACCGAAAACTGTTTTTT
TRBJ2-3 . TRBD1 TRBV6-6 CASSRQGPRTDTQYF TGTGCCAGCAGTAGACAGGGGCCCCGCACAGATACGCAGTATTTT
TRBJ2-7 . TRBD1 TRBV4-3 CASSQGQAGYEQYF TGCGCCAGCAGCCAGGGACAGGCGGGCTACGAGCAGTACTTC
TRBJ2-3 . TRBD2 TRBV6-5 CASSPGLASTDTQYF TGTGCCAGCAGCCCCGGACTAGCTAGCACAGATACGCAGTATTTT
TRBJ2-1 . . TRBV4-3 CASSQARPSGEQFF TGCGCCAGCAGCCAAGCGAGGCCTTCGGGTGAGCAGTTCTTC
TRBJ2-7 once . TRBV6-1 CASSELSGGHSYEQYF TGTGCCAGCAGTGAATTAAGTGGGGGACATAGCTACGAGCAGTACTTC
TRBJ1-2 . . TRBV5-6 CASSFGGLRDLIEGYTF TGTGCCAGCAGCTTCGGGGGATTGAGGGACCTAATAGAGGGCTACACCTTC
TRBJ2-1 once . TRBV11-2 CASSLEGGPYNEQFF TGTGCCAGCAGCTTAGAGGGAGGCCCATACAATGAGCAGTTCTTC
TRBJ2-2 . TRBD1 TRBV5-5 CASSVRQGLGTGELFF TGTGCCAGCAGCGTCCGACAGGGGCTGGGCACCGGGGAGCTGTTTTTT
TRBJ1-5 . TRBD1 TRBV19 CASSLTGGRNQPQHF TGTGCCAGTAGCTTGACAGGGGGCCGGAATCAGCCCCAGCATTTT
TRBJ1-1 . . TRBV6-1 CASSETGRNTEAFF TGTGCCAGCAGTGAAACGGGGAGGAACACTGAAGCTTTCTTT
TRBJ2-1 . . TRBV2 CASSVFGVSGNEQFF TGTGCCAGCAGTGTTTTTGGAGTCTCCGGGAATGAGCAGTTCTTC